This T cell receptor beta chain was identified during a study of T cells in tuberculosis. General study results and limits: Some low-affinity tetramer-binding T cells may be absent from this sample.

Cells were sorted from thawed PBMC rested overnight and stained with GMM-loaded CD1B tetramer, viability dye and anti-CD3. The lipid loaded on the CD1B tetramers was C32 glucose monomycolate from Rhodococcus equi. CD14-expressing monocytes were removed from PBMC before cryopreservation and sorting. TCR-alpha and TCR-beta chains were sequenced unpaired. The repertoire was sequenced with immunoSEQ multiplex PCR; TCRdb's copy has only in-frame clones and lacks some. The sample holds about 88,000 clones, under 95% seen once. This TCR came from an adult woman with latent tuberculosis. The sequenced sample consisted of CD1b-GMM tetramer-negative cells sorted from PBMCs.

CDR3 residues: CASSLEAGPQHF. DNA for the CDR3: TGTGCCAGCAGCTTAGAGGCGGGGCCCCAGCATTTT. The chain carries TRBV7-2 and TRBJ1-5, with D unresolved. The V gene lost 1 base and the J gene lost 9 bases, with 7 bases spanning the gap. The CDR3 consists of 12 residues. Germline CDR1 reads SGHTA; CDR2 reads FQGNSA.